Following are 27 T cell receptor beta chains from one sample sequenced in a study of blood T cell repertoires in COVID-19. Libraries were prepared by immunoSEQ multiplex PCR; TCRdb keeps only in-frame clonotypes and omits some of them. The repertoire holds over 250,000 clones, with just under 90% as singletons. The sequenced material came from peripheral blood. The receptors were gathered from a woman aged 45-65 years with COVID-19, enrolled during active disease.

This chain uses TRBV3-1 (or the pseudogene TRBV3-2) with TRBJ1-2; 8 nucleotides match TRBD1. This CDR3 region has 16 residues. Germline assignment: CDR1 LGHDT and CDR2 YNNKEL (reference sequence). V was clipped by 0 bases and J by 4 bases; unmatched bases: 7. CDR3 in DNA: TGTGCCAGCAGCCAAGATCTACGACAGGGGAGCTATGGCTACACCTTC. Translation gives CASSQDLRQGSYGYTF.

This clone was counted a few times. The chain links TRBV19 to TRBJ1-2, with 11 bases lining up with TRBD1. Germline loops: CDR1 LNHDA, CDR2 SQIVND (reference sequence). V was pared by 4 bases and J by 5 bases, with 0 bases of the junction left unmatched. This CDR3 spans 13 amino acids. The CDR3 DNA is TGTGCCAGTAGTAGGGACAGGGGGTATGGCTACACCTTC. Protein sequence: CASSRDRGYGYTF.

This rearrangement joins TRBV30 to TRBJ1-1; 7 nucleotides match TRBD1. The CDR3 is made up of 15 amino acids. The ends lost 4 bases at V and 0 bases at J; junction bases unmatched: 8. Germline CDR1 GTSNPN, CDR2 SVGIG (reference sequence). The CDR3: CAWNDRDSLNTEAFF. The DNA for the CDR3 is TGTGCCTGGAACGACAGGGACAGTCTGAACACTGAAGCTTTCTTT.

The chain carries TRBV5-6 and TRBJ2-5, with 7 positions matching TRBD1. CDR3 length: 15 amino acids. Germline CDR1 and CDR2: SGHDT and YYEEEE. V shed 0 bases, J shed 5 bases, and the junction held 7 bases outside the gene matches. The CDR3 loop reads CASSLGMTGRETQYF. DNA for the CDR3: TGTGCCAGCAGCTTGGGGATGACAGGGCGCGAGACCCAGTACTTC.

V is TRBV7-6 and J is TRBJ1-4; TRBD1 matches 8 bases. The J segment lost 4 bases and the V segment lost 3 bases, leaving 4 bases of the junction unmatched. The CDR3 is made up of 15 amino acids. Germline values: CDR1 SGHVS, CDR2 FNYEAQ. The CDR3 is CASSFQTGDNEKLFF. CDR3 DNA sequence: TGTGCCAGCAGCTTCCAGACAGGGGATAATGAAAAACTGTTTTTT.

The genes are TRBV27 and TRBJ1-1, with 7 positions matching TRBD1. CDR3 length: 22 amino acids. Trimming took 6 bases from V and 1 from J; bases not matched to a gene: 29. CDR1 is MNHEY, CDR2 SMNVEV, per germline (reference sequence). The CDR3 is CASSRLFSINLGTGQTNTEAFF. DNA of the CDR3: TGTGCCAGCAGCCGGCTTTTCAGCATAAACTTGGGAACGGGACAGACGAACACTGAAGCTTTCTTT.

The chain couples TRBV5-1 to TRBJ1-1; possibly TRBD1 for D (6 bases). Trimming removed 4 bases from V and 8 bases from J, with 12 bases in between. The CDR3 runs to 12 residues. Germline CDR1 reads SGHRS; CDR2 reads YFSETQ. CDR3 sequence: CASSLRTGEAFF. CDR3 in DNA: TGCGCCAGCAGCCTACGAACAGGGGAAGCTTTCTTT.

This clone was seen only once. This CDR3 is CASSLRGISSGNTIYF. CDR3 DNA: TGTGCCAGCAGCTTGCGCGGGATTTCCTCTGGAAACACCATATATTTT. This chain uses TRBV7-3 with TRBJ1-3; D remains unclear. Between the trimmed V and J ends, which lost 3 bases and 0 bases, there was a span of 12 bases. The V gene's germline CDR1 is SGHTA and CDR2 FQGTGA. The CDR3 spans 16 residues.

This chain's CDR3 is CASSPGQLRTEAFF. The CDR3 region has the DNA TGTGCCAGCTCCCCGGGACAGTTAAGAACTGAAGCTTTCTTT. This chain joins TRBV18 and TRBJ1-1; 7 bases line up with TRBD1. CDR3 length: 14 residues. The trim removed 6 bases at V and 5 bases at J, leaving 9 bases unmatched. Germline CDR1 KGHSH, CDR2 LQKENI.

The chain uses TRBV18 and TRBJ2-2, with TRBD2 matching over 10 bases. The V gene's germline CDR1 is KGHSH and CDR2 LQKENI. This CDR3 is built from 17 residues. The V segment lost 3 bases and the J segment 6 bases; nucleotides outside the gene matches: 10. The CDR3 region has the DNA TGTGCCAGCTCACCGGTAACTAGCGGGATACCACCCGGGGAGCTGTTTTTT. Its translation is CASSPVTSGIPPGELFF.

This chain links TRBV29-1 with TRBJ1-4, with 8 bases lining up with TRBD1. Germline trimming cut 5 bases from V and 2 bases from J; bases unmatched to any gene: 1. The CDR3 runs 13 residues. Per germline, CDR1 SQVTM and CDR2 ANQGSEA. The CDR3, as DNA: TGCAGCGTTCGGACAGGGACTAATGAAAAACTGTTTTTT. Protein: CSVRTGTNEKLFF.

This sequence joins TRBV7-9 and TRBJ2-1; 14 bases are a match to TRBD2. This CDR3 comprises 17 residues. J was trimmed by 3 bases and V by 5 bases; bases with no gene match: 6. Germline V gives CDR1 SEHNR, CDR2 FQNEAQ (reference sequence). CDR3 DNA: TGTGCCAGCAGCCCTCTGACTAGCGGGAGGGGCTACAATGAGCAGTTCTTC. Translating gives CASSPLTSGRGYNEQFF.

The chain links TRBV19 to TRBJ2-5, with TRBD1 matching 9 bases. The CDR3 is 14 residues long. Germline V lookup: CDR1 LNHDA, CDR2 SQIVND (reference sequence). V lost 6 bases to trimming and J lost 3 bases; unmatched junction nucleotides: 5. The chain's CDR3 is CASRDRGLEETQYF. In DNA form, the CDR3 reads TGTGCCAGTAGGGACAGGGGTTTAGAAGAGACCCAGTACTTC.

This chain connects TRBV4-2 to TRBJ2-7; a possible D gene is TRBD2 (5 bases). CDR3 length: 15 amino acids. Germline CDR1 reads LGHNA; CDR2 reads YNFKEQ. The germline V and J ends were trimmed by 4 bases and 5 bases, with 18 bases remaining between them. The CDR3 coding sequence is TGTGCCAGCAGCCTACAGACGGAGGTCCCTAACGAGCAGTACTTC. This encodes CASSLQTEVPNEQYF.

The V gene is TRBV4-1, the J gene TRBJ2-2, with a tentative D call TRBD2 (5 bases). V was trimmed by 2 bases and J by 5 bases, leaving 18 bases between them. The V gene's germline CDR1 is MGHRA and CDR2 YSYEKL. This CDR3 contains 17 residues. The CDR3 loop is CASSQFKAGSSTGELFF. The DNA for the CDR3 is TGCGCCAGCAGCCAATTCAAAGCTGGGAGCAGTACCGGGGAGCTGTTTTTT.

V is TRBV12-3 or TRBV12-4 and J is TRBJ2-1; 7 nucleotides agree with TRBD2. Unmatched junction bases numbered 0, after V lost 3 bases and J lost 4 bases. The CDR3 has 13 amino acids. The CDR3 reads CASSFGGYNEQFF. CDR3 nucleotide sequence: TGTGCCAGCAGTTTCGGGGGGTACAATGAGCAGTTCTTC.

The chain carries TRBV25-1 and TRBJ1-6; the match to TRBD1 covers 7 bases. The CDR3 covers 15 residues. The ends lost 5 bases at V and 7 bases at J; junction bases unmatched: 8. The germline V gene has CDR1 MGHDK and CDR2 SYGVNS. CDR3 DNA: TGTGCCAGCAGTCCCCGGACAGGAGGGAATTCACCCCTCCACTTT. It encodes CASSPRTGGNSPLHF.

The chain uses TRBV27 and TRBJ2-2; 7 positions match TRBD1. CDR1 is MNHEY, CDR2 SMNVEV, per germline (reference sequence). The CDR3 length is 15 residues. Trimming cost V 7 bases and J 5 bases; bases outside gene matches: 10. The chain's CDR3 is CASTLRQGLTGELFF. In nucleotides, the CDR3 is TGTGCCAGCACCCTACGACAGGGCTTAACCGGGGAGCTGTTTTTT.

The V call is TRBV19, the J call TRBJ2-1; the match to TRBD2 covers 8 bases. The CDR3 loop spans 15 amino acids. Per the germline V gene, CDR1 is LNHDA and CDR2 is SQIVND (reference sequence). Germline trimming cut 3 bases from V and 4 bases from J; bases unmatched to any gene: 5. The DNA for the CDR3 is TGTGCCAGTAGTATGTCGGGAGGGATATACAATGAGCAGTTCTTC. Translated: CASSMSGGIYNEQFF.

This chain uses TRBV5-6 with TRBJ2-4; TRBD2 aligns across 8 bases. CDR1 and CDR2 (germline): SGHDT, YYEEEE. J gave up 6 bases and V 4 bases, and 9 bases lay outside the gene matches. This CDR3 is built from 15 residues. This chain's CDR3 is CASSRPGLGGNIQYF. In DNA, the CDR3 is TGTGCCAGCAGCCGCCCGGGACTAGGGGGAAACATTCAGTACTTC.

This chain joins TRBV5-1 and TRBJ1-3; a possible D gene is TRBD1 (5 bases). Germline assignment: CDR1 SGHRS and CDR2 YFSETQ. Trimming cost V 0 bases and J 0 bases, with 10 bases left between them. This CDR3 contains 16 residues. CDR3 in DNA: TGCGCCAGCAGCTTGGCGGGGGGACTCTCTGGAAACACCATATATTTT. Translated, it gives CASSLAGGLSGNTIYF.

Comment on this clone: The sample contains more than one DNA sequence encoding this CDR3. V usage is TRBV2 and J usage is TRBJ1-4; the D gene is possibly TRBD1 (6 bases). Trimming pared 5 bases from V and 5 bases from J, leaving 12 bases between. CDR3 length: 14 residues. The germline V gene encodes CDR1 SNHLY and CDR2 FYNNEI. This CDR3 reads CASSSQGLNEKLFF. For the CDR3, the DNA is TGTGCCAGCAGTTCCCAGGGGCTCAATGAAAAACTGTTTTTT.

CDR3 DNA sequence: TGTGCCAGCAGGTCTAGCGGGAGGGCCTACACCGGGGAGCTGTTTTTT. Protein: CASRSSGRAYTGELFF. This chain links TRBV7-9 with TRBJ2-2, with TRBD2 identical over 12 bases. Unmatched junction bases numbered 5, after V lost 6 bases and J lost 3 bases. Germline CDR1 reads SEHNR; CDR2 reads FQNEAQ (reference sequence). The CDR3 has 16 residues.

Concerning this clone: At one of its ends the junction is not consistent with the germline gene, which may arise from a read error. The V call is TRBV7-7, the J call TRBJ2-1; 7 bases map to TRBD2. The CDR3 is 15 amino acids. CDR1 SSHAT and CDR2 FNYEAQ come from the germline V gene (reference sequence). CDR3 loop: CASSLGEGPYNEQFF. The CDR3 DNA sequence: TGTGCTAGCAGCTTAGGGGAGGGCCCCTACAATGAGCAGTTCTTC.

The chain links TRBV6-1 to TRBJ2-7; D is perhaps TRBD2 (5 bases). This CDR3 has 15 amino acids. Germline V gene sequence: CDR1 MNHNS, CDR2 SASEGT. With 1 base removed from V and 1 base from J, the gap between germline ends came to 11 bases. In nucleotides, the CDR3 is TGTGCCAGCAGTGAAGTGCTAACGGGGTCCTACGAGCAGTACTTC. As protein: CASSEVLTGSYEQYF.

The chain joins TRBV5-4 to TRBJ1-1; TRBD1 matches at 7 bases. The germline V gene encodes CDR1 SGHNT and CDR2 YYREEE (reference sequence). V dropped 4 bases and J dropped 4; count of bases not matched to a gene: 13. There are 16 residues in the CDR3. CDR3 in amino acids: CASSPGGLPPGTEAFF. For the CDR3, the DNA is TGTGCCAGCAGCCCAGGGGGTCTTCCCCCGGGCACTGAAGCTTTCTTT.

The V call is TRBV24-1, the J call TRBJ2-3; no clear D gene. Germline CDR1 and CDR2: KGHDR and SFDVKD. V dropped 1 base and J dropped 2 bases, with 18 bases sitting between them. The length of the CDR3 is 18 residues. DNA of the CDR3: TGTGCCACCAGTGATTTCGGCAGGTTTGAAGATGACACAGATACGCAGTATTTT. This encodes CATSDFGRFEDDTDTQYF.